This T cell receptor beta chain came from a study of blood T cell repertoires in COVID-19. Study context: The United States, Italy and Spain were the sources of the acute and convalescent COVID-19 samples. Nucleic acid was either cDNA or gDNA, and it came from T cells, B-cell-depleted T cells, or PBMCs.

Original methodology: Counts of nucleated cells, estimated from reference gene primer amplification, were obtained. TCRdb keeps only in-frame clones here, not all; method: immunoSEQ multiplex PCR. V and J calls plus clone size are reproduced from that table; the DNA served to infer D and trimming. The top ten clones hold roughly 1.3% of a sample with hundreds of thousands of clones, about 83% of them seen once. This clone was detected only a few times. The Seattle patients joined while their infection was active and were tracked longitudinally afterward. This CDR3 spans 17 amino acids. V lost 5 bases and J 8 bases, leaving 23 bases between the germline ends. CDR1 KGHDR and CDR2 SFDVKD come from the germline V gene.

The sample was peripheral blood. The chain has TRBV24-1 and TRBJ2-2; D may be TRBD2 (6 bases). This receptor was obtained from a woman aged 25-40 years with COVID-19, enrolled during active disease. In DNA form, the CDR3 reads TGTGCCACCAGTGGAGGAGGGACCGGAGGCAGTAGTGGGGAGCTGTTTTTT. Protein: CATSGGGTGGSSGELFF.